In its sample, the clone carrying this T cell receptor beta chain was seen many times. TCR beta CDR3 region amplification was performed from RNA transcripts. HTBI primers were employed in a first-round RT-PCR of the TCR CDR3. One entry per CDR3 protein results from TCRdb running MiXCR on the multiplex PCR reads. Of some 440,000 distinct CDR3 sequences in the sample, approximately 14% are singletons; the top ten hold approximately 7.5%. These data originate in a study of T cells in Graves' hyperthyroidism and ophthalmopathy. This CDR3 is 16 amino acids long. Per the germline V gene, CDR1 is SGHDT and CDR2 is YYEEEE. V was pared by 4 bases and J by 7 bases, with 12 bases of the junction left unmatched.

The source is a young woman with Graves' hyperthyroidism. The sequenced material came from blood. The chain links TRBV5-6 to TRBJ2-5; 11 bases fit TRBD2. The CDR3 spells CASSPVTSGAGGTQYF. CDR3 DNA sequence: TGTGCCAGCAGCCCGGTGACTAGCGGGGCCGGAGGGACCCAGTACTTC.